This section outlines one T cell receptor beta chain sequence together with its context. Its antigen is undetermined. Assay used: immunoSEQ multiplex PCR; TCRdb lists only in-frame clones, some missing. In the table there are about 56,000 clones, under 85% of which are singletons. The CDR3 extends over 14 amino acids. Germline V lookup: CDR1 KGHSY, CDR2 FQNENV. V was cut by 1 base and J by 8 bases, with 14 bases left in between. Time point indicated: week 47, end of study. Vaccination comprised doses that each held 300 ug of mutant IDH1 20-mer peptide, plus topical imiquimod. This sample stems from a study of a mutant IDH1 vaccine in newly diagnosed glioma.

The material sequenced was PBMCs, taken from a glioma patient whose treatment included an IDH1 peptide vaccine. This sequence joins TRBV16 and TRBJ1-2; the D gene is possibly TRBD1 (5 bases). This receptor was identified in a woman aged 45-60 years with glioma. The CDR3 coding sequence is TGTGCCAGCAGCCAATGGCCAGGGCAGGAGGGCTACACCTTC. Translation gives CASSQWPGQEGYTF.